This T cell receptor (beta chain) was sequenced for a study of PD-1 blockade in classical Hodgkin lymphoma (dated by TCRdb to 2020 to 2022). In terms of the full investigation: Nivolumab dosing was 3 mg/kg intravenously every 2 weeks, continuing until either disease progression or unacceptable toxicity. A peripheral blood immune signature of response to PD-1 blockade in classical Hodgkin lymphoma was defined using TCR beta sequencing and CyTOF. Overall study results and their limits: The study was restricted to a single clinical trial cohort, and the causes of repertoire differences, possibly disease activity or prior therapy, were left undefined. Baseline diversity similar to that of newly diagnosed patients was observed in trial patients achieving complete response, whereas significantly lower diversity was observed in partial responders and progressors. A significant rise by C4D1 was seen in CD4+ but not CD8+ TCR diversity (p=0.0027 vs p=0.16), with the rise being most apparent in complete responders (p=0.02). Patients starting nivolumab less than 1 year after ASCT had lower diversity and were excluded from later analyses to avoid confounding by immune reconstitution. Newly diagnosed patients were reported to have lower baseline TCR diversity than healthy donors, and relapsed/refractory patients were reported to have lower baseline TCR diversity still.

Remarks on this clone: The antigen it binds to is not known. Base qualities are not at hand, and no much larger clone is one base apart.

The time point label on this specimen signifies: cycle 4 day 1 (C4D1), after 5 to 7 weeks of nivolumab. Every trial patient had relapsed after autologous stem cell transplantation, and cohorts A, B and C differed in prior brentuximab vedotin exposure. The trial cohort included 50 to 70 patients with relapsed/refractory classical Hodgkin lymphoma, and each patient had a best overall response of complete response, partial response or progressive disease. In the multi-cohort phase II CheckMate 205 trial, trial patients received single-agent nivolumab. An independent review committee assessed best overall response by applying the 2007 International Working Group response criteria. Trial PBMCs were collected immediately before nivolumab initiation (C1D1) and during therapy at cycle 2 day 1 and cycle 4 day 1. Peripheral blood was collected in 8 mL Vacutainer Cell Preparation Tubes, from which PBMCs were isolated by centrifugation and then cryopreserved.

Genomic DNA was extracted with the Qiagen DNeasy kit from unsorted PBMCs and from negatively selected CD4+ and CD8+ fractions. TCR beta CDR3 regions were amplified by immunoSEQ multiplex PCR using primers annealing to V and J segments. A synthetic immune receptor repertoire was used to minimize amplification bias, and any remaining bias was removed computationally after sequencing. The paper's data handling went like this. Custom Python scripts were used to quantify repertoire diversity as the Shannon entropy index. The unsorted, CD4+ and CD8+ repertoires were each analyzed separately, with the exception of combined analyses, where CD4+ and CD8+ sequences were merged in silico. Clonal expansion was defined as at least a 2-fold frequency increase after treatment relative to C1D1, with a pseudocount of 0.5 for undetected baseline clones. Clones with 0 or 1 copy at C1D1 were defined as singleton clones, while clones with 2 or more copies were defined as non-singleton clones. Clones expanded in unsorted samples were assigned a CD4+, CD8+ or unknown annotation through matching of protein sequences in sorted samples from the same patient. Wilcoxon tests on paired samples were used to test changes in diversity from C1D1 to C4D1. TCRdb limited this immuneACCESS table to in-frame rearrangements with V and J called. A share of clones is missing; checked studies link under half to unresolved V genes, and the rest is unexplained. V and J calls plus clone size are reproduced from that table; the DNA served to infer D and trimming. The sample contains tens of thousands of clones, 87% of them found a single time. Over 7.5% of the sample lies in the top ten.

Trimming at the junction amounts to 6 bases on V and 2 bases on J, and the germline ends lie 4 bases apart. The CDR3 runs 11 amino acids, cysteine and phenylalanine included. CDR3 DNA only is kept here, 33 bases in frame from base 1. The germline V gene encodes CDR1 SGHVS and CDR2 FNYEAQ. This clonotype was sampled from a human donor with classical Hodgkin lymphoma. The chain is encoded by TRBV7-6 joined to TRBJ2-5, with the D segment identity uncertain. This specimen was peripheral blood mononuclear cells (PBMCs), taken before the fourth cycle of nivolumab. CDR3 region: CASRSQETQYF. The DNA sequence follows: TGTGCCAGCAGATCACAAGAGACCCAGTACTTC.